The present T cell receptor beta chain was sequenced within a study of T-cell memory formation after mild COVID-19. Study observations and caveats: For second-wave clones that peaked at day 37, SARS-CoV-2 specificity went unverified.

V was pared by 4 bases and J by 6 bases, with 9 bases of the junction left unmatched. The CDR3 totals 15 residues. Concerning this clonotype: What it binds is unknown.

TCRdb reprocessed the 5' RACE reads with MiXCR, giving one entry per CDR3 protein. The table records fewer than 350,000 distinct CDR3 sequences, around 15% of them present only once. Specimen: PBMCs or a T cell subset sorted from them (not recorded which). The receptor's source is a man aged 18 to 35 who had mild COVID-19 (a few samples of this study predate the infection). Cell type and time point are not known. The V call is TRBV12-3 or TRBV12-4, the J call TRBJ2-7; TRBD1 agrees at 10 bases. The CDR3 DNA reads TGTGCCAGCAGTTCAGCCGGGACAGGGGTTTTCGAGCAGTACTTC. Encoded protein: CASSSAGTGVFEQYF.